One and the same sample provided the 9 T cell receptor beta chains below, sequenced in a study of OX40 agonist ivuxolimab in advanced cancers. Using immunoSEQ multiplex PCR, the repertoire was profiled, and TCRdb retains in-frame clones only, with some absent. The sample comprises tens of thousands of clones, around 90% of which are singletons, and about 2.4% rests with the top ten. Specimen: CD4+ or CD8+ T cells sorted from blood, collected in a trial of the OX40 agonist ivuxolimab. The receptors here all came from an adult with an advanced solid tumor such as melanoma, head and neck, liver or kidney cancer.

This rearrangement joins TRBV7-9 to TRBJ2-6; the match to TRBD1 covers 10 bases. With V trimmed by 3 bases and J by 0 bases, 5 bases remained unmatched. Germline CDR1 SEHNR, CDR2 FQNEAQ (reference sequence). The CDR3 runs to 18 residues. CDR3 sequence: CASSFGTGAPSGANVLTF. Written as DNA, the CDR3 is TGTGCCAGCAGCTTTGGGACAGGGGCGCCCTCTGGGGCCAACGTCCTGACTTTC.

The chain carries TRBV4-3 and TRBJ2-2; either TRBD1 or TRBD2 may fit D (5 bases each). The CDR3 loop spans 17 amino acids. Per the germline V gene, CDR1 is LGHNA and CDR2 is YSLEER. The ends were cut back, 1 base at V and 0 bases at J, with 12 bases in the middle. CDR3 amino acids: CASSQVIRGPNTGELFF. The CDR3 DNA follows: TGCGCCAGCAGCCAAGTAATCCGGGGCCCGAACACCGGGGAGCTGTTTTTT.

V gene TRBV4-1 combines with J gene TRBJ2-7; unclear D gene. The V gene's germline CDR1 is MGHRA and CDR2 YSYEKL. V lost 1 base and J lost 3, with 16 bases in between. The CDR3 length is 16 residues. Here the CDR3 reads CASSQGAAVLIYEQYF. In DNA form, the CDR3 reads TGCGCCAGCAGCCAAGGGGCGGCAGTTTTGATCTACGAGCAGTACTTC.

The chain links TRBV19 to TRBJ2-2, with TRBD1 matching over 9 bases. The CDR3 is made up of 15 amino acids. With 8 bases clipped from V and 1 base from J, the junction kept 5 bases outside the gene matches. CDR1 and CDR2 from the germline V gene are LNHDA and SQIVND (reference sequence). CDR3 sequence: CASFPGQGNTGELFF. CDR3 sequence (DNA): TGTGCCAGTTTCCCGGGACAGGGGAACACCGGGGAGCTGTTTTTT.

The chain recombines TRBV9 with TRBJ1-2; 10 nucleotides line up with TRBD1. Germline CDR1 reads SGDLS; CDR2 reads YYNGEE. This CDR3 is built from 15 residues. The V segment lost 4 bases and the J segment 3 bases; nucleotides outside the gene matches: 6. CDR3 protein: CASSPRTGGDYGYTF. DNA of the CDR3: TGTGCCAGCAGCCCCCGGACAGGGGGAGACTATGGCTACACCTTC.

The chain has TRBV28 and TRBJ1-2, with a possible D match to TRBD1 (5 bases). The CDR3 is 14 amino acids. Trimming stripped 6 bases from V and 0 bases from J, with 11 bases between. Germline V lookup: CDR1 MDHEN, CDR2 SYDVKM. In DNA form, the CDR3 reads TGTGCCAGCAGAAGGGACCAAACTAACTATGGCTACACCTTC. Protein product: CASRRDQTNYGYTF.

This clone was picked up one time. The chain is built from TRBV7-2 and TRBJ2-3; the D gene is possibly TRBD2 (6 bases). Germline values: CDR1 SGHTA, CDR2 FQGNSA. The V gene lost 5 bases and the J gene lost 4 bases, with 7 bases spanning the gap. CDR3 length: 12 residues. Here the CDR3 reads CASSGTPDTQYF. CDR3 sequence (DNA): TGTGCCAGCAGCGGGACTCCAGATACGCAGTATTTT.

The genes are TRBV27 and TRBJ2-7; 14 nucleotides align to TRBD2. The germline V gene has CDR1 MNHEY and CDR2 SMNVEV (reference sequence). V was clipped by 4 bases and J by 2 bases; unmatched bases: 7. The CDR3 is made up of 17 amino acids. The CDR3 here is CASSSPQTSGRAYEQYF. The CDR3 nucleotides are TGTGCCAGCAGTTCGCCTCAGACTAGCGGGAGGGCCTACGAGCAGTACTTC.

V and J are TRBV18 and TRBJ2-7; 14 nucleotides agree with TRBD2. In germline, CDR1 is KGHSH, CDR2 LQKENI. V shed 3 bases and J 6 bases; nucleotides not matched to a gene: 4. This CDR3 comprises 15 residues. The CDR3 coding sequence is TGTGCCAGCTCACCCGGGACTAGCGGGAGACTCGAGCAGTACTTC. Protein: CASSPGTSGRLEQYF.